This T cell receptor beta chain was recorded in a study of relationships among human T cell subsets. Study results and limitations: Across seven subsets, gene usage, CDR3 length and N-additions did not differ significantly. Th1, Th2 and regulatory subsets overlapped substantially in CDR3 sequences. Over 50% of CD8+ cytotoxic sequences came from clones with over 100 reads.

From mRNA, alpha and beta CDR3 regions were amplified using semiquantitative ARM-PCR. Tagged nested gene-specific primers were used first, then communal superprimers amplified exponentially. Using its own MiXCR run on the multiplex PCR reads, TCRdb lists one record per CDR3 protein. This sample has nearly 5,500 distinct CDR3 sequences, with around two thirds found just once. Anti-CD4 multisort beads removed cells negatively, then anti-CD8 beads positively selected CD8+ T cells. Remarks on this clonotype: Its antigen is not known.

V gave up 0 bases and J gave up 4 bases, with 19 bases separating them. Per germline, CDR1 LGHDT and CDR2 YNNKEL (reference sequence). The CDR3 runs 18 residues. The sequence was obtained from a man aged 35-49 years in good health. The chain links TRBV3-1 to TRBJ2-1; D possibly corresponds to TRBD2 (7 bases). The sequencing sample was made of CD8+ T cells sorted from blood. The CDR3 loop is CASSQDSEWRGPYNEQFF. For the CDR3, the DNA is TGTGCCAGCAGCCAAGATTCCGAGTGGCGGGGGCCATACAATGAGCAGTTCTTC.